The TCR beta chain described here comes from a study of shared clonotypes between healthy human individuals. Study background: Aged 18 to 49, the donors were a couple of women and a few men.

Genomic DNA from each subset was divided evenly over several immunoSEQ plates. TCRdb's copy holds only in-frame clones and misses some; the assay was immunoSEQ multiplex PCR. The table records 2 million to 3 million clones, roughly 93% of them present only once. Overall study results and limits: Generation probability values for non-shared clonotypes were lower than those for clonotypes shared by all four donors.

As regards this clone: The antigen remains unidentified.

The healthy adult donors were HIV-negative and reported no recent acute infections or vaccinations. This CDR3 comprises 14 residues. With V trimmed by 7 bases and J by 4 bases, 6 bases remained unmatched. The germline V gene encodes CDR1 MNHEY and CDR2 SVGAGI. This clonotype was sampled from a man between 18 and 35 years old in good health. Some clones in this sample may be carry-over from other donors' samples. The chain employs TRBV6-5 and TRBJ1-1; 10 nucleotides agree with TRBD1. The sample was naive CD4+ T cells from PBMCs. Subset given: CD45RA+ positively selected. The chain's CDR3 is CASTQRTGGTEAFF. In DNA, the CDR3 is TGTGCCAGCACCCAAAGGACAGGGGGCACTGAAGCTTTCTTT.